The T cell receptor beta chain under discussion was sequenced for a study of shared clonotypes between healthy human individuals. The study's findings and limits: Generation of non-shared clonotypes was less probable than generation of clonotypes shared by all four donors.

Donors had no recently reported acute infections or vaccinations and were HIV-negative. Subsets obtained from CD4+ cells comprised CD45RA+ naive and CD45RA-negative memory cells. With regard to this clone: Its target is not known.

Here immunoSEQ multiplex PCR was the method, and the copy in TCRdb shows in-frame clones only, minus some. Found here are a few million clones, around nine tenths of them singletons; the top ten hold over 0.12%. V trimming: 3 bases; J trimming: 2 bases; junction bases outside the gene matches: 5. The CDR3 is made up of 15 amino acids. The V gene's germline CDR1 is SGHTS and CDR2 YDEGEE. Sequencing input: naive CD4+ T cells sorted from blood. Subset given: CD45RA+ positively selected. V gene TRBV5-8 combines with J gene TRBJ2-1; 7 bases match TRBD2. This clonotype was sampled from a man aged 18 to 29 in good health. The CDR3 DNA sequence: TGTGCCAGCAGCTGGGCGGGGGTCCCCTACAATGAGCAGTTCTTC. As protein: CASSWAGVPYNEQFF.